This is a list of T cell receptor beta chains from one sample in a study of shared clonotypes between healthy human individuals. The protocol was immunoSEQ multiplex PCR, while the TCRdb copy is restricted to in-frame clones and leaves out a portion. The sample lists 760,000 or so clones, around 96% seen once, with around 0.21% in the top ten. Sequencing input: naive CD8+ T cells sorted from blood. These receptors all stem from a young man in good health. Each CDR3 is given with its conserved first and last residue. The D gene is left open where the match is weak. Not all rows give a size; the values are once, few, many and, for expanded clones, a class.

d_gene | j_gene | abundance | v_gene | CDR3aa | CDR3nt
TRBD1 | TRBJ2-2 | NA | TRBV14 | CASSPPYFGQGGDTGELFF | TGTGCCAGCAGCCCCCCTTATTTCGGACAGGGTGGAGACACCGGGGAGCTGTTTTTT
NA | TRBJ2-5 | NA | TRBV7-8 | CASSSQVLRYQETQYF | TGTGCCAGCAGCTCACAGGTCCTACGGTACCAAGAGACCCAGTACTTC
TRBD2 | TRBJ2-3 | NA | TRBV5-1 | CASSWEFSGTTTDTQYF | TGCGCCAGCAGCTGGGAGTTTAGCGGGACCACCACAGATACGCAGTATTTT
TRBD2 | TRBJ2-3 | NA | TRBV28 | CASSLGTSGDFGTDTQYF | TGTGCCAGCAGTTTAGGGACTAGCGGAGATTTTGGCACAGATACGCAGTATTTT
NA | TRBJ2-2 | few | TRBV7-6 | CASSPREGALINGELFF | TGTGCCAGCAGCCCCCGAGAAGGGGCGCTAATTAACGGGGAGCTGTTTTTT
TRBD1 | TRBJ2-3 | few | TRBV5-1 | CASSLWGQGEITDTQYF | TGCGCCAGCAGCTTGTGGGGACAGGGGGAAATCACAGATACGCAGTATTTT
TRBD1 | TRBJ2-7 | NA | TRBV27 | CASGSGQIYEQYF | TGTGCCAGCGGGTCGGGACAGATCTACGAGCAGTACTTC
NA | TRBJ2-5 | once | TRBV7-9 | CASSRQETQYF | TGTGCCAGCAGCCGCCAAGAGACCCAGTACTTC
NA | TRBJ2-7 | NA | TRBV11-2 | CASSLAGEYEQYF | TGTGCCAGCAGCTTGGCAGGGGAGTACGAGCAGTACTTC
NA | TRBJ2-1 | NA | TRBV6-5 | CASSLSTGFHNEQFF | TGTGCCAGCAGTCTAAGTACAGGGTTCCACAATGAGCAGTTCTTC
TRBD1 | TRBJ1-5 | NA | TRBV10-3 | CATEDRGESNQPQHF | TGTGCCACCGAAGACAGGGGGGAAAGCAATCAGCCCCAGCATTTT
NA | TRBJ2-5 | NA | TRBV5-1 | CASSPGHSQETQYF | TGCGCCAGCAGCCCTGGACATTCTCAAGAGACCCAGTACTTC
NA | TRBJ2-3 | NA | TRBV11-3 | CASSLGDLTDTQYF | TGTGCCAGCAGCTTGGGGGACCTCACAGATACGCAGTATTTT
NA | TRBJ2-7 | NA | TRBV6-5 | CASRPAMGYEQYF | TGTGCCAGCAGGCCCGCCATGGGCTACGAGCAGTACTTC
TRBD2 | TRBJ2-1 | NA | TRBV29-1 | CSVERPGLAADNEQFF | TGCAGCGTTGAAAGGCCGGGACTAGCGGCGGACAATGAGCAGTTCTTC
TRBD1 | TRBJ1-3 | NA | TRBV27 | CASSDGTGAGNTIYF | TGTGCCAGCAGTGACGGGACAGGGGCTGGAAACACCATATATTTT
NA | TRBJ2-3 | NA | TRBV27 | CASTSASRLTDTQYF | TGTGCCAGCACCTCGGCTAGTCGACTGACAGATACGCAGTATTTT
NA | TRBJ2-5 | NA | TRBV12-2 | CASRLRRGPSVGQYF | TGTGCAAGTCGCTTAAGGCGGGGTCCCTCGGTAGGCCAGTACTTC
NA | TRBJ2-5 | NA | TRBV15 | CATSSPDRPPETQYF | TGTGCCACCAGCAGCCCCGACAGGCCCCCAGAGACCCAGTACTTC
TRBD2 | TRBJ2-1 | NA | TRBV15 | CATSGRTSGFNEQFF | TGTGCCACCAGCGGAAGGACTAGCGGGTTCAATGAGCAGTTCTTC
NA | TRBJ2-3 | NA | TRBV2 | CASSWSKVLTDTQYF | TGTGCCAGCAGTTGGTCTAAAGTACTCACAGATACGCAGTATTTT
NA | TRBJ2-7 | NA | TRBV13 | CASSLGLGGSYKQYF | TGTGCCAGCAGCTTAGGCCTCGGGGGCTCCTACAAGCAGTACTTC
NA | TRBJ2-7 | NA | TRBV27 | CAVSDLAYEQYF | TGTGCCGTCTCGGACTTAGCCTACGAGCAGTACTTC
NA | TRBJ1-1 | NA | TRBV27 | CASSPGNTEAFF | TGTGCCAGCAGCCCCGGCAACACTGAAGCTTTCTTT
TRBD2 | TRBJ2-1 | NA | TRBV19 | CASSIGARQAGLSYNEQFF | TGTGCCAGTAGTATAGGGGCACGACAAGCGGGGCTCTCCTACAATGAGCAGTTCTTC
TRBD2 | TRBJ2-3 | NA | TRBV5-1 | CASSPQRERSTDTQYF | TGCGCCAGCAGCCCCCAGCGGGAGAGGAGCACAGATACGCAGTATTTT
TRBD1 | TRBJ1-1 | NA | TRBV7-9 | CASLGQGGTEAFF | TGTGCCAGTCTGGGACAGGGGGGCACTGAAGCTTTCTTT
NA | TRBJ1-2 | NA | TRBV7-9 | CASSPKSGTNYGYTF | TGTGCCAGCAGCCCCAAATCGGGGACAAACTATGGCTACACCTTC
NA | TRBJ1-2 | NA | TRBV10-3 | CAISAPGRETNYGYTF | TGTGCCATCAGTGCCCCGGGCAGGGAGACGAACTATGGCTACACCTTC
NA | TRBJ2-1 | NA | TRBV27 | CASSGLGHEQFF | TGTGCCAGTAGTGGTTTAGGGCATGAGCAGTTCTTC
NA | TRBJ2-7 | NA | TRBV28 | CASSYREVYEQYF | TGTGCCAGCAGTTACAGGGAGGTCTACGAGCAGTACTTC
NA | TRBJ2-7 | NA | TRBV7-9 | CASSLAGRGAYEQYF | TGTGCCAGCAGCTTAGCGGGGCGGGGAGCCTACGAGCAGTACTTC
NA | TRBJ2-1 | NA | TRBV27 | CASQPFFGGLDEQFF | TGTGCCAGCCAGCCCTTTTTCGGCGGGCTCGATGAGCAGTTCTTC
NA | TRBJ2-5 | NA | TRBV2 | CASSESQPRETQYF | TGTGCCAGCAGTGAAAGCCAACCTCGAGAGACCCAGTACTTC
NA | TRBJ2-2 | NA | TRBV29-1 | CSWVVAATGELFF | TGCAGCTGGGTGGTAGCAGCGACCGGGGAGCTGTTTTTT
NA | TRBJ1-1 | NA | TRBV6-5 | CASSYGGGTEAFF | TGTGCCAGCAGCTACGGGGGGGGGACTGAAGCTTTCTTT
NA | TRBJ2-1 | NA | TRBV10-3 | CAISGGQSSYNEQFF | TGTGCCATCAGTGGTGGTCAGAGCTCCTACAATGAGCAGTTCTTC
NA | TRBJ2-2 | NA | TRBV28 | CASSSSLIANTGELFF | TGTGCCAGCAGCTCCTCCCTGATAGCGAACACCGGGGAGCTGTTTTTT
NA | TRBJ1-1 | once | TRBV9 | CASARWGGDTEAFF | TGTGCCAGCGCTCGATGGGGAGGCGACACTGAAGCTTTCTTT
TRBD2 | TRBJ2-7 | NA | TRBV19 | CPNERLAGYEQYF | TGCCCCAACGAGCGACTAGCGGGCTACGAGCAGTACTTC
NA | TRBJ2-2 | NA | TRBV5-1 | CASMWEVNTGELFF | TGCGCCAGCATGTGGGAGGTCAACACCGGGGAGCTGTTTTTT
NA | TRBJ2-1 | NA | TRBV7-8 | CASSPSEVDNEQFF | TGTGCCAGCAGCCCTAGCGAGGTTGACAATGAGCAGTTCTTC
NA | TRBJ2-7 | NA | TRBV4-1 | CASSPDWGPGEQYF | TGCGCCAGCAGCCCGGACTGGGGGCCGGGGGAGCAGTACTTC
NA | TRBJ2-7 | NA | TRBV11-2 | CASSLGVALSYEQYF | TGTGCCAGCAGCTTAGGGGTGGCACTTTCCTACGAGCAGTACTTC
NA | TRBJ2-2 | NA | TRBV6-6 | CASSYIAAHNTGELFF | TGTGCCAGCAGTTACATAGCGGCTCATAACACCGGGGAGCTGTTTTTT
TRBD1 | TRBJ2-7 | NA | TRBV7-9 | CASSSRDRATYEQYF | TGTGCCAGCAGCTCTCGGGACAGGGCAACCTACGAGCAGTACTTC
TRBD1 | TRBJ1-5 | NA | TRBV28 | CASSIQTGGYQPQHF | TGTGCCAGCAGCATCCAGACAGGGGGCTATCAGCCCCAGCATTTT
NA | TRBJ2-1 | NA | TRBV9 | CASSVEGTPVDEQFF | TGTGCCAGCAGCGTAGAAGGGACTCCCGTTGATGAGCAGTTCTTC
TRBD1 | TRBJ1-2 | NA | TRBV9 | CASSGHRGKNYGYTF | TGTGCCAGCAGCGGACACAGGGGGAAGAACTATGGCTACACCTTC
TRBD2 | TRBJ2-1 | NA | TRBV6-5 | CASQGLAGAYEQFF | TGTGCCAGCCAAGGACTAGCGGGAGCCTATGAGCAGTTCTTC
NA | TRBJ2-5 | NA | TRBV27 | CASSLLGEEETQYF | TGTGCCAGCAGTTTACTAGGGGAAGAGGAGACCCAGTACTTC
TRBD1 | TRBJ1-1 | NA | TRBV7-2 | CASSSPTGSTEAFF | TGTGCCAGCAGCTCACCGACAGGGAGCACTGAAGCTTTCTTT
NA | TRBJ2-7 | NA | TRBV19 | CASSIGSGSYEQYF | TGTGCCAGTAGTATAGGGAGCGGCTCCTACGAGCAGTACTTC
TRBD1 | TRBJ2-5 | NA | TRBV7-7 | CASSLAPQGVSEETQYF | TGTGCCAGCAGCTTAGCCCCACAGGGGGTATCGGAAGAGACCCAGTACTTC